The clone carrying this T cell receptor beta chain was observed a few times. Its antigen remains unidentified. Repertoires were generated with immunoSEQ multiplex PCR, while TCRdb's copy carries only in-frame clones and drops some. The sample carries approximately 11,000 clones, around nine tenths recorded once. Between the trimmed V and J ends, which lost 1 base and 6 bases, there was a span of 9 bases. CDR1 and CDR2 (germline): LGHNA, YNFKEQ. The CDR3 length is 13 residues. The data are from a study of blood T cell dynamics during melanoma immunotherapy. General study results and limits: The study could not tell melanoma-specific clones from general immune activation.

Documented time point: week 3, after first cycle of checkpoint inhibitor. No patient had earlier systemic cancer treatment, concurrent immunosuppressants, or another active cancer. This sequence joins TRBV4-2 and TRBJ1-2, with D possibly TRBD1 on 6 matching bases. This receptor was obtained from a human donor with melanoma. Here the sequenced sample was blood, taken from a patient treated with checkpoint blockade. CDR3 in amino acids: CASSQGGTNGYTF. The DNA for the CDR3 is TGTGCCAGCAGCCAAGGCGGGACAAATGGCTACACCTTC.